This paragraph covers one TCR beta chain sequence. Its antigen is not identified. The entry originates in a study of cytomegalovirus exposure and HLA in healthy donors. Overall study results and limits: Later analysis showed TCR association rates varying by HLA locus, highest for DRB1 and lowest for HLA-C.

The PCR contained 60 Vbeta and 13 Jbeta primers. Libraries were prepared by immunoSEQ multiplex PCR; TCRdb keeps only in-frame clonotypes and omits some of them. Among some 96,000 clones listed, around 82% were seen once. The source material was PBMCs. The clonotype originates from a woman aged 55-69 years in good health and CMV-seronegative.

CDR3 nucleotides: TGTGCCAGCAGTTTTAGGGGGCCAAGCTCTGGGGCCAACGTCCTGACTTTC. Amino acids: CASSFRGPSSGANVLTF. The chain has TRBV27 and TRBJ2-6, with TRBD1 identical over 7 bases. Germline V gives CDR1 MNHEY, CDR2 SMNVEV (reference sequence). J was trimmed by 0 bases and V by 3 bases; bases with no gene match: 5. The CDR3 spans 17 residues.